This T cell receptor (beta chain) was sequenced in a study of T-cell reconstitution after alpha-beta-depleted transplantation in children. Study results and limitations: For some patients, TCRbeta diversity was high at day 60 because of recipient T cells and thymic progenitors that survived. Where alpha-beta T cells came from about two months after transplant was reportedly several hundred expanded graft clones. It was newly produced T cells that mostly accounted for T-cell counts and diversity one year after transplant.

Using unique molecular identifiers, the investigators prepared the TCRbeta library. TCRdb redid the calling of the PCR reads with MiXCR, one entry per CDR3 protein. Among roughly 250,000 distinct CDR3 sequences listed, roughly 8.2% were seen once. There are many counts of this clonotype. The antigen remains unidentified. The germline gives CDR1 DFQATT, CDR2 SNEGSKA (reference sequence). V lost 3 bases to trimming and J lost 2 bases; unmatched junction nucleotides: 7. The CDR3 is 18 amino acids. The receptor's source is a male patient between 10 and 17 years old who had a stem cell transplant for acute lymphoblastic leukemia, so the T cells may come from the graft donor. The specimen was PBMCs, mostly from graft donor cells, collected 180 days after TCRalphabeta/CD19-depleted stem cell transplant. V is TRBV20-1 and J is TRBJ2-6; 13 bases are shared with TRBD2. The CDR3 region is CSARLFGLAGAGANVLTF. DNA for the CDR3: TGCAGTGCTAGGCTCTTCGGACTAGCGGGAGCTGGGGCCAACGTCCTGACTTTC.